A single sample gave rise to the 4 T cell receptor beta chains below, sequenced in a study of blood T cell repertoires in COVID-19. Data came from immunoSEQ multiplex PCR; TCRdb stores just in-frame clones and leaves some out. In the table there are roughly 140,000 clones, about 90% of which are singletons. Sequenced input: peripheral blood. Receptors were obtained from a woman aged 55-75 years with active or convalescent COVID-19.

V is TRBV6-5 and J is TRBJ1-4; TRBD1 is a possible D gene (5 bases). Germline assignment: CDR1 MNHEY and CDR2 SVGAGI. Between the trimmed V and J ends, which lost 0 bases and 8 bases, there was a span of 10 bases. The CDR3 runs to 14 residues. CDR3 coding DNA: TGTGCCAGCAGTTACTCGGAGGGGTGGGAAAAACTGTTTTTT. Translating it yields CASSYSEGWEKLFF.

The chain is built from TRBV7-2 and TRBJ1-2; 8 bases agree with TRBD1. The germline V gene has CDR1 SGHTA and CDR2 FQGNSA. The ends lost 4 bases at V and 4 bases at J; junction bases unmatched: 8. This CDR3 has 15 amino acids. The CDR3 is CASSSMDRVVYGYTF. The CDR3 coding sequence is TGTGCCAGCAGCTCAATGGACAGGGTGGTCTATGGCTACACCTTC.

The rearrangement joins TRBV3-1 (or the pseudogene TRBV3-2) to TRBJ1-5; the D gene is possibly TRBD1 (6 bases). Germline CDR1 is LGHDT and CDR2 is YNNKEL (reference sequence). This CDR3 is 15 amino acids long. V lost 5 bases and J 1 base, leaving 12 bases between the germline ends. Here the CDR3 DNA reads TGTGCCAGCAGCGGGGGCGGACGGAGCAATCAGCCCCAGCATTTT. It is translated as CASSGGGRSNQPQHF.

CDR3: CASSPLNGQPQHF. The CDR3 nucleotides are TGTGCCAGCAGCCCTCTCAACGGGCAGCCCCAGCATTTT. The V gene is TRBV5-8, the J gene TRBJ1-5; no definite D call. CDR1 and CDR2 from the germline V gene are SGHTS and YDEGEE. The CDR3 covers 13 residues. V lost 4 bases, J lost 7 bases, and 12 bases lay in between.